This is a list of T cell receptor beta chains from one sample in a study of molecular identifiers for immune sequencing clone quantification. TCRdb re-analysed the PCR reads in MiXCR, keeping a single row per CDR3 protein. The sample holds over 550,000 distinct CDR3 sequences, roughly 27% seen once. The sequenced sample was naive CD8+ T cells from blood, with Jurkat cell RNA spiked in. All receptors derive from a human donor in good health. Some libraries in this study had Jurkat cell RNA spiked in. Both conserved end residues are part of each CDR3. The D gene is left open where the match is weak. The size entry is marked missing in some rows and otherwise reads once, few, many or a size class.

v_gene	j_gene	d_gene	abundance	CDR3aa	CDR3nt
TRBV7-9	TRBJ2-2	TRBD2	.	CASSLLAGGPRELFF	TGTGCCAGCAGCTTACTAGCGGGAGGCCCCAGGGAGCTGTTTTTT
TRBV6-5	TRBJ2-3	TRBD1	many	CASSSDRATDTQYF	TGTGCCAGCAGTTCGGACAGGGCTACAGATACGCAGTATTTT
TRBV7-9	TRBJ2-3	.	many	CASSLETTGSDTQYF	TGTGCCAGCAGCTTGGAAACAACAGGGTCCGATACGCAGTATTTT
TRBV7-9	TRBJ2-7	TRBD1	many	CASSLDPGQEKYF	TGTGCCAGCAGCTTAGACCCGGGACAGGAAAAGTACTTC
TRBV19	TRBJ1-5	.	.	CATAYYPSNQPQHF	TGTGCCACCGCCTACTACCCGAGCAATCAGCCCCAGCATTTT
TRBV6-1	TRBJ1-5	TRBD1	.	CASSEATGGGSNQPQHF	TGTGCCAGCAGTGAAGCCACAGGGGGCGGAAGCAATCAGCCCCAGCATTTT
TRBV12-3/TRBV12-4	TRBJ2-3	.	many	CASSPLITDTQYF	TGTGCCAGCAGTCCCTTAATCACAGATACGCAGTATTTT
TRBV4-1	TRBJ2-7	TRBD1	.	CASSQGVGGTYEQYF	TGCGCCAGCAGCCAAGGAGTAGGGGGCACCTACGAGCAGTACTTC
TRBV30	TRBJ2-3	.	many	CAWSVHPNTQYF	TGTGCCTGGAGTGTACACCCTAACACGCAGTATTTT
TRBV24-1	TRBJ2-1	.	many	CATSDHDTPGLKGNEQFF	TGTGCCACCAGTGATCATGACACCCCTGGTCTGAAGGGCAATGAGCAGTTCTTC
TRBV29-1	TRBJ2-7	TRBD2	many	CSVVGGYEQYF	TGCAGCGTTGTGGGGGGGTACGAGCAGTACTTC
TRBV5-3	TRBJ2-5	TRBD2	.	CASSFLLAVGLETQYF	TGTGCCAGCAGCTTTCTCCTAGCGGTGGGGCTGGAGACCCAGTACTTC
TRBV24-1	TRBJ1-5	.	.	CAPSDPGPGDYSNPPQHF	TGTGCCCCCAGTGACCCCGGGCCCGGCGATTATAGCAATCCGCCCCAGCATTTT
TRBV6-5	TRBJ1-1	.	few	CASRDLMNTEAFF	TGTGCCAGCAGGGACCTCATGAACACTGAAGCTTTCTTT
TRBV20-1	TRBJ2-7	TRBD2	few	CSARVAGGTIYEQYF	TGCAGTGCTAGAGTAGCGGGGGGAACCATTTACGAGCAGTACTTC
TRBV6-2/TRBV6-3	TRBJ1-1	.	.	CASSYLMAGDTAAFF	TGTGCCAGCAGTTATTTAATGGCAGGGGACACTGCAGCTTTCTTT